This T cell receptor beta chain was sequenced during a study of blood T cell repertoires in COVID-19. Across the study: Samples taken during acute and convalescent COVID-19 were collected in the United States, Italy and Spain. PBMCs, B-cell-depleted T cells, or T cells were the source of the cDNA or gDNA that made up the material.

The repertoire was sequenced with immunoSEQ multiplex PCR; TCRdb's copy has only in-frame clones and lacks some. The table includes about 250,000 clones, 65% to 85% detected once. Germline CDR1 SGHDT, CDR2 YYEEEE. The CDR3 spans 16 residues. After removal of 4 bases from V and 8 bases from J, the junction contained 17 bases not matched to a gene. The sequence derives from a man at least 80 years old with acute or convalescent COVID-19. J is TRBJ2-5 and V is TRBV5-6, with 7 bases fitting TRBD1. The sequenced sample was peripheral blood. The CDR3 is CASSPPTGTFGRTQYF. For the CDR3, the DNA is TGTGCCAGCAGCCCCCCGACAGGGACGTTTGGGAGAACCCAGTACTTC. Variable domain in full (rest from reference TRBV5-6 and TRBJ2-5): DAGVTQSPTHLIKTRGQQVTLRCSPKSGHDTVSWYQQALGQGPQFIFQYYEEEERQRGNFPDRFSGHQFPNYSSELNVNALLLGDSALYLCASSPPTGTFGRTQYFGPGTRLLVL.